Shown below are 12 T cell receptor beta chains from a single sample sequenced in a study of T cell responses to AZD1222 COVID-19 vaccine. The table came from immunoSEQ multiplex PCR; TCRdb's copy has only in-frame clones and leaves some out. In the table there are some 120,000 clones, approximately 84% of which are singletons. Here the sequenced sample was peripheral blood, taken on day 0 of AZD1222 vaccination. The receptors come from an adult in good health.

In the case of this clone: The same CDR3 arises from other DNA sequences in this sample as well. This chain uses TRBV7-9 with TRBJ1-5; D remains unclear. The germline gives CDR1 SEHNR, CDR2 FQNEAQ (reference sequence). Trimming removed 3 bases at V and 6 bases at J, with 6 bases between. The CDR3 sequence is 12 residues long. In nucleotides, the CDR3 is TGTGCCAGCAGCTTGGGAACTCAGCCCCAGCATTTT. It specifies CASSLGTQPQHF.

This clone has a single count. The chain has TRBV18 and TRBJ2-1, with D possibly being TRBD1 or TRBD2 (5 bases each). V gave up 0 bases and J gave up 4 bases, with 10 bases separating them. Germline assignment: CDR1 KGHSH and CDR2 LQKENI. The CDR3 loop spans 15 amino acids. CDR3: CASSPPLWGYNEQFF. In DNA form, the CDR3 reads TGTGCCAGCTCACCACCATTATGGGGGTACAATGAGCAGTTCTTC.

The V and J genes are TRBV28 and TRBJ1-3, with D hard to call. The CDR3 has 15 amino acids. The germline V and J ends were trimmed by 6 bases and 2 bases, with 14 bases remaining between them. The V gene's germline CDR1 is MDHEN and CDR2 SYDVKM. CDR3: CASRNGGVTGNTIYF. The CDR3 region has the DNA TGTGCCAGCAGAAACGGCGGGGTAACTGGAAACACCATATATTTT.

DNA of the CDR3: TGCGCCAGCAGCCACTCACAGGTCAGCGAGACCCAGTACTTC. Its translation: CASSHSQVSETQYF. V gene TRBV4-1 combines with J gene TRBJ2-5, with a possible D match to TRBD1 (5 bases). CDR1 is MGHRA and CDR2 is YSYEKL in the germline V gene. The CDR3 loop spans 14 amino acids. Trimming pared 3 bases from V and 5 bases from J, leaving 13 bases between.

The chain has TRBV27 and TRBJ1-1; 7 nucleotides line up with TRBD1. Germline values: CDR1 MNHEY, CDR2 SMNVEV (reference sequence). The CDR3 consists of 12 residues. V shed 10 bases, J shed 6 bases, and the junction held 8 bases outside the gene matches. CDR3 coding DNA: TGTGCCACCCACAGGGGAGGATCTGAAGCTTTCTTT. It translates to CATHRGGSEAFF.

This chain uses TRBV10-3 with TRBJ1-1; the D is unclear. Germline V gives CDR1 ENHRY, CDR2 SYGVKD. The V end was cut by 5 bases, the J end by 3 bases, with 10 bases between. This CDR3 spans 13 amino acids. The CDR3, as DNA: TGTGCCATCAGTCCTCTCGGGGACACTGAAGCTTTCTTT. Translating gives CAISPLGDTEAFF.

V gene TRBV9 combines with J gene TRBJ2-2; TRBD2 agrees at 11 bases. With 0 bases clipped from V and 5 bases from J, the junction kept 9 bases outside the gene matches. The CDR3 extends over 18 amino acids. Germline assignment: CDR1 SGDLS and CDR2 YYNGEE. As DNA, the CDR3 is TGTGCCAGCAGCGTAGCGGCTAGCGGGGGGTCCTGGACCGGGGAGCTGTTTTTT. Translated, it gives CASSVAASGGSWTGELFF.

The V call is TRBV25-1, the J call TRBJ1-1; TRBD1 matches at 12 bases. Trimming at V came to 8 bases and at J to 9 bases, leaving 7 bases not matched to a gene. Germline V CDR1 and CDR2: MGHDK, SYGVNS. The CDR3 has 13 residues. In nucleotides, the CDR3 is TGTGCCAGCGCGCCAGGGACAGGGGGCCAAGCTTTCTTT. Its translation is CASAPGTGGQAFF.

The chain employs TRBV27 and TRBJ2-7, with 7 bases aligning to TRBD1. The V gene's germline CDR1 is MNHEY and CDR2 SMNVEV (reference sequence). V lost 5 bases to trimming and J lost 2 bases; unmatched junction nucleotides: 3. This CDR3 spans 13 amino acids. CDR3 DNA sequence: TGTGCCAGCAGTGACAGGGTGACCTACGAGCAGTACTTC. This sequence encodes CASSDRVTYEQYF.

V usage is TRBV5-1 and J usage is TRBJ1-6; 8 bases are a match to TRBD1. Per the germline V gene, CDR1 is SGHRS and CDR2 is YFSETQ. The CDR3 is made up of 13 amino acids. The junction had 6 bases not matched to a gene; V was cut back by 6 bases and J by 10 bases. CDR3 sequence: CASTGQGGSPLHF. CDR3 bases: TGCGCCAGCACAGGACAGGGTGGATCACCCCTCCACTTT.

This clone is a singleton in its sample. The chain carries TRBV5-4 and TRBJ2-1; 10 bases map to TRBD2. CDR1 and CDR2 (germline): SGHNT, YYREEE (reference sequence). This CDR3 has 15 residues. V lost 5 bases, J lost 7 bases, and 9 bases stayed unmatched. The CDR3 DNA is TGTGCCAGCAGAAATATAGCGGGGGGACGTAATGAGCAGTTCTTC. As protein: CASRNIAGGRNEQFF.

This chain links TRBV29-1 with TRBJ2-1, with D possibly being TRBD1 or TRBD2 (5 bases each). The CDR3 totals 14 residues. V lost 8 bases and J 7 bases, leaving 21 bases between the germline ends. From germline, CDR1 is SQVTM and CDR2 ANQGSEA. The CDR3 DNA follows: TGCAGCTCCCACGTCGGGGCAAGAAATAATGAGCAGTTCTTC. It codes for CSSHVGARNNEQFF.